The 11 T cell receptor beta chains reported below all come from one sample, sequenced in a study of cytomegalovirus exposure and HLA in healthy donors. PCR primers comprised 60 Vbeta and 13 Jbeta primers. Sequencing was performed with immunoSEQ multiplex PCR; in TCRdb, only in-frame clones are kept and a portion is missing. This sample yields around 190,000 clones, of which about 80% are seen a single time; 1.1% belongs to the top ten. Sequencing used PBMCs. The receptors here all came from a middle-aged woman in good health and CMV-seronegative.

This clone was counted a single time. V is TRBV30 and J is TRBJ2-1, with 13 bases matching TRBD2. In germline, CDR1 is GTSNPN, CDR2 SVGIG (reference sequence). V was pared by 0 bases and J by 7 bases, with 6 bases of the junction left unmatched. CDR3 size: 16 residues. The CDR3 DNA sequence: TGTGCCTGGAGTGTCAGGACTAGCGGGAGTGGGAATGAGCAGTTCTTC. Residues: CAWSVRTSGSGNEQFF.

This clone was seen just once. The V and J genes are TRBV4-2 and TRBJ2-6; D may be TRBD2 (7 bases). Germline-derived CDR1 and CDR2 are LGHNA and YNFKEQ. This CDR3 is built from 15 residues. V was shortened by 0 bases and J by 8 bases, with 11 bases between the two germline ends. This chain's CDR3 is CASSQDRGGTNVLTF. The CDR3, as DNA: TGTGCCAGCAGCCAAGATAGGGGGGGTACCAACGTCCTGACTTTC.

V is TRBV19 and J is TRBJ2-5; 8 nucleotides agree with TRBD2. The CDR3 has 16 residues. In germline, CDR1 is LNHDA, CDR2 SQIVND (reference sequence). Trimming removed 3 bases from V and 4 bases from J; junction bases left unmatched: 10. CDR3 amino acids: CASSIRSGIGGETQYF. The DNA for the CDR3 is TGTGCCAGTAGTATCCGTAGCGGGATTGGGGGAGAGACCCAGTACTTC.

This chain connects TRBV4-2 to TRBJ2-2, with D maybe TRBD2 (6 bases). This CDR3 is 16 amino acids long. V was cut by 1 base and J by 6 bases, with 15 bases left in between. Germline lookup yields CDR1 LGHNA and CDR2 YNFKEQ. The CDR3 bases are TGTGCCAGCAGCCAAGCAGACGGGAGTTCGGCCGGGGAGCTGTTTTTT. Its translation: CASSQADGSSAGELFF.

This rearrangement joins TRBV9 to TRBJ2-1; 15 bases line up with TRBD2. The germline V gene encodes CDR1 SGDLS and CDR2 YYNGEE. The CDR3 covers 15 residues. V dropped 2 bases and J dropped 15; count of bases not matched to a gene: 9. The CDR3 here is CASSVGLAGGEWRFF. The CDR3 bases are TGTGCCAGCAGCGTGGGACTAGCGGGAGGTGAGTGGAGGTTCTTC. The complete variable domain, with remaining parts taken from reference TRBV9 and TRBJ2-1, reads DSGVTQTPKHLITATGQRVTLRCSPRSGDLSVYWYQQSLDQGLQFLIQYYNGEERAKGNILERFSAQQFPDLHSELNLSSLELGDSALYFCASSVGLAGGEWRFFGPGTRLTVL.

The CDR3 DNA follows: TGTGCCAGTACCCCGACAGGGTCCCCAAGCGAGCAGTACTTC. It codes for CASTPTGSPSEQYF. V gene TRBV19 combines with J gene TRBJ2-7, with TRBD1 matching over 7 bases. With V trimmed by 7 bases and J by 6 bases, 12 bases remained unmatched. The CDR3 contains 14 residues. Germline V gives CDR1 LNHDA, CDR2 SQIVND (reference sequence).

There are a few counts of this clone. The rearrangement uses TRBV18 and TRBJ1-2; 9 bases are a match to TRBD1. Germline-derived CDR1 and CDR2 are KGHSH and LQKENI. The CDR3 extends over 16 amino acids. V shed 3 bases and J 4 bases; nucleotides not matched to a gene: 9. CDR3 residues: CASSPLDRGPFYGYTF. The CDR3 nucleotides read TGTGCCAGCTCACCGCTGGACAGGGGCCCTTTCTATGGCTACACCTTC.

V usage is TRBV5-8 and J usage is TRBJ2-7, with D possibly TRBD2 on 6 matching bases. V shed 4 bases and J shed 3 bases, with 29 bases lying between them. CDR3 length: 19 amino acids. The germline V gene has CDR1 SGHTS and CDR2 YDEGEE. The CDR3 loop reads CASSRVFAVLADDSYEQYF. CDR3 coding DNA: TGTGCCAGCAGCCGGGTCTTTGCGGTATTAGCGGACGACAGCTACGAGCAGTACTTC. The full variable domain, its missing parts supplied by reference TRBV5-8 and TRBJ2-7, is EAGVTQSPTHLIKTRGQQATLRCSPISGHTSVYWYQQALGLGLQFLLWYDEGEERNRGNFPPRFSGRQFPNYSSELNVNALELEDSALYLCASSRVFAVLADDSYEQYFGPGTRLTVT.

The gene calls are TRBV2 and TRBJ1-4, with 7 bases identical to TRBD1. Losses at the gene ends were 7 bases for V and 7 bases for J; bases not matched to a gene: 6. CDR1 is SNHLY, CDR2 FYNNEI, per germline. The CDR3 length is 13 residues. CDR3 sequence reads: CASNDRVGEKLFF. The CDR3 nucleotides read TGTGCCAGCAATGACAGGGTGGGTGAAAAACTGTTTTTT.

This clone was found once. The chain is built from TRBV5-1 and TRBJ2-3; a weak D match, TRBD1 (6 bases). Germline values: CDR1 SGHRS, CDR2 YFSETQ. V lost 3 bases and J 0 bases, leaving 11 bases between the germline ends. This CDR3 region has 15 residues. As DNA, the CDR3 is TGCGCCAGCAGCTACGACAGGATTAGCACAGATACGCAGTATTTT. Amino acid sequence: CASSYDRISTDTQYF.

The chain has TRBV19 and TRBJ2-7; 8 nucleotides agree with TRBD1. V was pared by 6 bases and J by 6 bases, with 13 bases of the junction left unmatched. The germline CDR1 and CDR2 sequences are LNHDA and SQIVND (reference sequence). The CDR3 runs 15 residues. The CDR3 region is CASRRSRDRPSEQYF. The DNA for the CDR3 is TGTGCCAGTAGGCGGAGCCGGGACAGGCCTTCCGAGCAGTACTTC.